The TCR beta chain described here comes from a study of T cells in Graves' hyperthyroidism and ophthalmopathy. Points from the study as a whole: A model using 13 V-J features told ophthalmopathy apart from stable hyperthyroidism.

This clonotype appeared a few times. Its antigen is not identified. It was RNA transcripts that yielded the amplified TCR beta CDR3 regions. Carried out on the TCR CDR3, a first-round RT-PCR used the HTBI primer set. Using its own MiXCR run on the multiplex PCR reads, TCRdb lists one record per CDR3 protein. The table has around 560,000 distinct CDR3 sequences, 16% seen once; the top ten hold 15% to 20%. The receptor was isolated from a woman in her late teens or twenties with Graves' hyperthyroidism. The sample was blood.

The DNA for the CDR3 is TGCGCCAGCAGCTTTCCCGGCGGGGGTGCAGATACGCAGTATTTT. Encoded protein: CASSFPGGGADTQYF. The chain has TRBV5-1 and TRBJ2-3; TRBD2 matches at 7 bases. The CDR3 loop spans 15 amino acids. Losses at the gene ends were 2 bases for V and 4 bases for J; bases not matched to a gene: 7. The germline gives CDR1 SGHRS, CDR2 YFSETQ.